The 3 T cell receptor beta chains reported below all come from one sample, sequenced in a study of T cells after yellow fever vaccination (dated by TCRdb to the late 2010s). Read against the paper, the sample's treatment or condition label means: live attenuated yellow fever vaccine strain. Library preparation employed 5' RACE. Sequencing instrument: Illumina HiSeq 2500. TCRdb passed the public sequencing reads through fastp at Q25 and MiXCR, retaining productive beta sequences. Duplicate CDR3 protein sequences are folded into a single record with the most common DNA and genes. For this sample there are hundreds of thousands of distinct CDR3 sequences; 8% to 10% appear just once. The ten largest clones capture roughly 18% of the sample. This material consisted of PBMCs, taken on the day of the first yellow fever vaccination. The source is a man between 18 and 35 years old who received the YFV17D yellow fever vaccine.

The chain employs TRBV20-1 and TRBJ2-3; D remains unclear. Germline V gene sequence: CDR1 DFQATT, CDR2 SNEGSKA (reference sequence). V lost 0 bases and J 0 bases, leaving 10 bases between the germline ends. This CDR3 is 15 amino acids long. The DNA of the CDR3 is TGCAGTGCTAGAGATACGGGTTCGAGCACAGATACGCAGTATTTT. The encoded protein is CSARDTGSSTDTQYF.

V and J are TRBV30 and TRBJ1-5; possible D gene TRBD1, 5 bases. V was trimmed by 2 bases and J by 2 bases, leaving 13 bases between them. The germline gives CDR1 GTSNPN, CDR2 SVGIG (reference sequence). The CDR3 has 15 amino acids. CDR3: CAWSWTRDGNQPQHF. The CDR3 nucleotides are TGTGCCTGGAGTTGGACACGCGATGGCAATCAGCCCCAGCATTTT.

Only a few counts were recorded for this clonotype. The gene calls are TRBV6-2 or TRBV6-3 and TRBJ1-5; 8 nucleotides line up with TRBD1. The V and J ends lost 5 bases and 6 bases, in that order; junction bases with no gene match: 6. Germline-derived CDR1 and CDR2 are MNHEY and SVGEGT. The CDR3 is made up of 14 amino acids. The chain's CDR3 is CASSARTGTQPQHF. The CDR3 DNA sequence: TGTGCCAGCAGTGCCCGGACAGGGACTCAGCCCCAGCATTTT.